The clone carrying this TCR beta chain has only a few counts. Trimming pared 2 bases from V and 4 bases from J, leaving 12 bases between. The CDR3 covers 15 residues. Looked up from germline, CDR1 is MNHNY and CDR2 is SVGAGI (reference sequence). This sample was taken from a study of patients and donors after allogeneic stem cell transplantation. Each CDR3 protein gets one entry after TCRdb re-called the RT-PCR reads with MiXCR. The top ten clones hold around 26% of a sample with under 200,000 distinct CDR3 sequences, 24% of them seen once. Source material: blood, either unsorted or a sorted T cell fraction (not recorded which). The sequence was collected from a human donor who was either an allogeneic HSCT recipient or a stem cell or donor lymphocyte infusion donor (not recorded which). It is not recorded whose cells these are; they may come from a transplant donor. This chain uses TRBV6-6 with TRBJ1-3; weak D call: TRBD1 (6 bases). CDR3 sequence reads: CASSYPTGYGNTIYF. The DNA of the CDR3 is TGTGCCAGCAGTTACCCTACAGGGTACGGAAACACCATATATTTT.